The clone carrying this T cell receptor beta chain has more than one count but fewer than ten. This CDR3 has 15 residues. V gave up 5 bases and J gave up 3 bases; unmatched junction bases: 4. CDR1 LNHDA and CDR2 SQIVND come from the germline V gene (reference sequence). The data stem from a study of cytomegalovirus exposure and HLA in healthy donors. Primers for the PCR totalled 60 Vbeta and 13 Jbeta. The table came from immunoSEQ multiplex PCR; TCRdb's copy has only in-frame clones and leaves some out. The repertoire holds about 280,000 clones, with about 87% as singletons. Source material: PBMCs. The V call is TRBV19, the J call TRBJ1-1, with TRBD1 identical over 12 bases. The sequence was collected from a woman between 18 and 29 years old in good health and CMV-seronegative. Here the CDR3 DNA reads TGTGCCAGTAGTGGGGACAGGGGGCGCGACACTGAAGCTTTCTTT. Its translation: CASSGDRGRDTEAFF. The full variable domain, its missing parts supplied by reference TRBV19 and TRBJ1-1, is DGGITQSPKYLFRKEGQNVTLSCEQNLNHDAMYWYRQDPGQGLRLIYYSQIVNDFQKGDIAEGYSVSREKKESFPLTVTSAQKNPTAFYLCASSGDRGRDTEAFFGQGTRLTVV.